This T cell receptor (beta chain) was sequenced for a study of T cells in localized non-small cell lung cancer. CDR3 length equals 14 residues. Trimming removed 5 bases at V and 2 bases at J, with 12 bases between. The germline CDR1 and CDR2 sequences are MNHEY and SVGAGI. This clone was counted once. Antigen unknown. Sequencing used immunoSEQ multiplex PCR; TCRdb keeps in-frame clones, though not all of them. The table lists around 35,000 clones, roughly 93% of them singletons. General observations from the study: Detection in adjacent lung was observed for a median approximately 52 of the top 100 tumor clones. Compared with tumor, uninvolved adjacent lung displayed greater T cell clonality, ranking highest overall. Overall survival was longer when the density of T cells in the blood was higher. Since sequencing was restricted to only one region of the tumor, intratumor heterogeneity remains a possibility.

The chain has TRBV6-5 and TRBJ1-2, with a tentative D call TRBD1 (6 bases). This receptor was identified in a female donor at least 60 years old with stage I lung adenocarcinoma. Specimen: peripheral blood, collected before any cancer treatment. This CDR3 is CASSEGGLNYGYTF. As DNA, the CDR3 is TGTGCCAGCAGTGAAGGGGGGCTCAACTATGGCTACACCTTC.